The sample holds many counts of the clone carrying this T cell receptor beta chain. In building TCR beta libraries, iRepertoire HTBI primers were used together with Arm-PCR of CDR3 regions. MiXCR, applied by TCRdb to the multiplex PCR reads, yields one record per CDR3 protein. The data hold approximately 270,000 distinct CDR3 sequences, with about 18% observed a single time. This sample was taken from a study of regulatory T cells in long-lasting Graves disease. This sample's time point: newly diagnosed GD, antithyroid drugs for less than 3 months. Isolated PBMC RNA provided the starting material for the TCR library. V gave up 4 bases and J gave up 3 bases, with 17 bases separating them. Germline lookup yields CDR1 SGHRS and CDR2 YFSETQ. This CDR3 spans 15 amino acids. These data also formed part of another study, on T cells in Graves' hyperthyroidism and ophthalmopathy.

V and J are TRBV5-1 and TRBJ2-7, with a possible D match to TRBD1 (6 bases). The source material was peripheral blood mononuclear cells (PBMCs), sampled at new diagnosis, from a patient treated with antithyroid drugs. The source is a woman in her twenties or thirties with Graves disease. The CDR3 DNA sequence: TGCGCCAGCAGCAGGGGGACGGACGTCTTCTACGAGCAGTACTTC. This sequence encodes CASSRGTDVFYEQYF.